What follows is one T cell receptor (beta chain) and its context. Antigen: not known. The data stem from a study of T cell responses to AZD1222 COVID-19 vaccine. Study-wide points: Regions left unmutated in variants are reportedly the target of nearly half of spike-specific TCRs. Repertoires were obtained only post-peak T cell response. Seropositive status at baseline applied to only five to seven AZD1222 recipients. A mostly white British donor set with more females was recruited, and clonal diversity was possibly underestimated.

CDR3 size: 21 residues. CDR1 and CDR2 from the germline V gene are LNHNV and YYDKDF (reference sequence). V trimming: 3 bases; J trimming: 0 bases; junction bases outside the gene matches: 20. Method: immunoSEQ multiplex PCR; TCRdb's copy keeps in-frame clones and lacks some. The table lists 140,000 to 150,000 clones, about 93% of them singletons, with approximately 2% in the top ten. The sequencing here drew on peripheral blood, taken on day 0 of AZD1222 vaccination. The chain combines TRBV15 with TRBJ1-3, with 7 positions matching TRBD1. The sequence was collected from an adult in good health. The CDR3 sequence is CATSSPTGGFTGEGSGNTIYF. CDR3 bases: TGTGCCACCAGCAGTCCTACTGGGGGGTTTACAGGGGAGGGCTCTGGAAACACCATATATTTT.